This T cell receptor beta chain was found in a study of T-cell reconstitution after alpha-beta-depleted transplantation in children (TCRdb year 2016). For context, the study as a whole: T-cell immune reconstitution after TCRalphabeta/CD19-depleted allogeneic hematopoietic cell transplantation in children was quantitatively tracked in the study by means of TCR repertoire profiling.

V is pared back by 4 bases and J by 6 bases, with 16 bases lying between the germline termini. According to the germline V gene (reference sequence), CDR1 reads LGHDT and CDR2 reads YNNKEL. The cysteine opens and the phenylalanine closes a CDR3 of 14 amino acids. The read is trimmed to its CDR3 DNA, 42 bases read in frame from base 1. A few counts support this clonotype. Its binding antigen is unknown. Base qualities are not provided; no much larger clone lies one nucleotide away. The receptor library was made with PCR. Sequencing used an Illumina HiSeq 2500. TCR library preparation used molecular barcoding, with unique molecular identifiers applied to normalize quantification of the TCRbeta repertoire. TCRdb reran the public reads through fastp at Q25 and MiXCR, keeping productive beta chains. Rows with a matching CDR3 protein are joined into one entry that keeps the most common DNA and genes. The sample includes over 300,000 distinct CDR3 sequences, with under 13% observed a single time. The biggest ten clones account for around 2.5% of the sample.

The sample consisted of PBMCs from the stem cell graft donor, taken from the stem cell graft. The origin of this receptor is a human donor who donated a stem cell graft to a child with acute lymphoblastic leukemia. The chain was built from TRBV3-1 and TRBJ2-7; the D match is possibly TRBD1 or TRBD2, with 5 bases aligned in each. The nucleotide sequence reads TGTGCCAGCAGCCCTCGGGTCTCTGGGGGCGAGCAGTACTTC. Its translation reads: CASSPRVSGGEQYF.